These T cell receptor beta chains were read from a single sample in a study of blood T cell repertoires in COVID-19. TCRdb keeps only in-frame clones here, not all; method: immunoSEQ multiplex PCR. The data hold around 50,000 clones, with about nine tenths observed a single time. Sequenced: peripheral blood. Receptors were obtained from a man aged 70 or older with acute or convalescent COVID-19. CDR3s include the opening cysteine and the closing phenylalanine or tryptophan. The D gene is left open where the match is weak. Clone size is given for some rows only: seen once, a few or many times, or a class if the clone is expanded.

NA,TRBV12-3/TRBV12-4,TRBJ1-1,NA,CASSFAGNTEAFF,TGTGCCAGCAGTTTTGCGGGGAACACTGAAGCTTTCTTT
TRBD2,TRBV4-3,TRBJ2-1,NA,CASSPRTSGGAWNEQFF,TGCGCCAGCAGCCCCAGGACTAGCGGGGGGGCCTGGAATGAGCAGTTCTTC
NA,TRBV6-5,TRBJ1-6,medium-sized,CASSYGDRMNSPLHF,TGTGCCAGCAGCTACGGAGACAGGATGAATTCACCCCTCCACTTT
TRBD1,TRBV27,TRBJ1-2,NA,CASSVTGARGYTF,TGTGCCAGCAGTGTCACAGGGGCGCGGGGCTACACCTTC
NA,TRBV30,TRBJ1-1,NA,CAWTLHGNTEAFF,TGTGCCTGGACCCTTCACGGGAACACTGAAGCTTTCTTT
NA,TRBV4-3,TRBJ1-1,NA,CASSVRGAWTEAFF,TGCGCCAGCAGCGTTCGGGGGGCGTGGACTGAAGCTTTCTTT
NA,TRBV2,TRBJ1-5,NA,CASSPAGLRNQPQHF,TGTGCCAGCAGTCCTGCGGGGTTACGCAATCAGCCCCAGCATTTT
NA,TRBV4-1,TRBJ1-5,once,CASSHGQGSQPQHF,TGCGCCAGCAGCCACGGGCAGGGGAGTCAGCCCCAGCATTTT
NA,TRBV5-1,TRBJ1-2,NA,CASSLGGTNYGYTF,TGCGCCAGCAGCCTCGGGGGGACCAACTATGGCTACACCTTC
NA,TRBV2,TRBJ2-2,NA,CASSEPGTGELFF,TGTGCCAGCAGTGAACCAGGGACCGGGGAGCTGTTTTTT